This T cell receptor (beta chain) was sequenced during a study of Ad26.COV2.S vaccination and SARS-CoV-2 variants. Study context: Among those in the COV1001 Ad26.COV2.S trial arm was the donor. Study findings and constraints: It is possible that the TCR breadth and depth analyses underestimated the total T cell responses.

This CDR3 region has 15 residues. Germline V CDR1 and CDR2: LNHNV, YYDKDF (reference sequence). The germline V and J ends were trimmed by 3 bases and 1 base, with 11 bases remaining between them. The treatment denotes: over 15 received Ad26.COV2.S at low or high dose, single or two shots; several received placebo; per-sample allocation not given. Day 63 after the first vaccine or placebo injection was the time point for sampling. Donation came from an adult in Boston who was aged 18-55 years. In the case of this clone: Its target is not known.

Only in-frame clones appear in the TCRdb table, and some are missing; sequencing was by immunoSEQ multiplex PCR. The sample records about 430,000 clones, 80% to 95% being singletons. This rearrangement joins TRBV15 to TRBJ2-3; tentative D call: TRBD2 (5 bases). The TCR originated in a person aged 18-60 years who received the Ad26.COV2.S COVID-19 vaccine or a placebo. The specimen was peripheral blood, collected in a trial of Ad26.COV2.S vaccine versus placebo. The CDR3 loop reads CATSSSVWGTDTQYF. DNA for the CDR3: TGTGCCACCAGCAGTAGCGTTTGGGGCACAGATACGCAGTATTTT.